This T cell receptor (beta chain) was found in a study of blood T cells in healthy people across ages. This CDR3 comprises 11 residues. In germline, CDR1 is MNHEY, CDR2 SVGEGT. Deletions cut 6 bases from V and 4 bases from J, with 6 bases between. This clonotype was detected only a few times. The authors drew ten milliliters of peripheral blood from each donor. No fewer than 6 million PBMCs went into each sample. Sample-barcoded 5' priming and a J-beta primer mix drove a second PCR of roughly 6 to 12 cycles. Unique molecular identifiers of 12 random nucleotides labeled each cDNA. TCRdb re-derived calls from the 5' RACE reads in MiXCR, one entry per CDR3 protein. Of 500,000 to 600,000 distinct CDR3 sequences in the sample, 25% to 30% were seen once.

Sequencing was carried out using blood. The V gene is TRBV6-2 or TRBV6-3, the J gene TRBJ1-1; D not certain. The clonotype was recovered from a woman in her seventies in good health. The DNA of the CDR3 is TGTGCCAGCAGACACCTCACTGAAGCTTTCTTT. Its translation is CASRHLTEAFF.